This TCR beta chain comes out of a study of immune evolution from preneoplasia to lung adenocarcinoma. Measured with immunoSEQ multiplex PCR; TCRdb has only the in-frame clones, and not every one. The table includes over 6,500 clones, 70% to 90% detected once. Between the mid-2010s and the late 2010s, patients underwent resection in Japan or China. The CDR3 length is 14 residues. Germline loops: CDR1 SGHVS, CDR2 FNYEAQ. Trimming left V 2 bases short and J 6 bases short, with 14 bases between. Study-wide results and limits: Compared with EGFR-mutant or double wild-type lesions, KRAS-mutant nodules were more clonal.

Comment on this clone: Its cognate antigen is unknown.

The chain combines TRBV7-6 with TRBJ2-7; D call uncertain. The receptor was isolated from a person aged 80 or over with lung adenocarcinoma. Sequences were obtained from FFPE minimally invasive lung adenocarcinoma tissue. The CDR3 DNA is TGTGCCAGCAGCTTAAGTGACCGAAGGACCGAGCAGTACTTC. Its translation is CASSLSDRRTEQYF.